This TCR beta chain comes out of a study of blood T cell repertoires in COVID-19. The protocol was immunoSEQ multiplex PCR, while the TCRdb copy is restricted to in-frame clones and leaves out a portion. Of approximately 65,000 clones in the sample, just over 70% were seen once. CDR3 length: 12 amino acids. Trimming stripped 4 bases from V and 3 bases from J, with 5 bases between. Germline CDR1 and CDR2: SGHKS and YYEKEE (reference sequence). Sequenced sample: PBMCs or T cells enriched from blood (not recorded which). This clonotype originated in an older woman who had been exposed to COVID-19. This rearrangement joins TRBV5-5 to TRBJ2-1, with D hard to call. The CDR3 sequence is CASSAIYNEQFF. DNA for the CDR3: TGTGCCAGCAGCGCGATCTACAATGAGCAGTTCTTC.